This record looks at one TCR beta chain sequence and its context. The data belong to a study of blood T cell repertoires in COVID-19. Libraries were prepared by immunoSEQ multiplex PCR; TCRdb keeps only in-frame clonotypes and omits some of them. The table shows 260,000 or so clones, with approximately 86% occurring only once. Trimming pared 2 bases from V and 7 bases from J, leaving 17 bases between. This CDR3 spans 16 amino acids. Germline V gene sequence: CDR1 LGHNA, CDR2 YSLEER. The sample was peripheral blood. The receptor was derived from a man aged 18 to 30 with active or convalescent COVID-19. The chain couples TRBV4-3 to TRBJ2-2; TRBD1 is a possible D gene (6 bases). The CDR3 sequence: CASSQKTGSGGGELFF. The CDR3 DNA is TGCGCCAGCAGCCAAAAAACAGGGAGCGGAGGCGGGGAGCTGTTTTTT.